This TCR beta chain is drawn from a study of blood T cell repertoires in COVID-19. In the original analysis: Using reference gene primer amplification, nucleated cell counts were estimated. TCRdb's copy holds only in-frame clones and misses some; the assay was immunoSEQ multiplex PCR. The D gene and trimming were derived from the DNA, and the V and J assignments and clone size from that table. The table lists hundreds of thousands of clones, 80% to 90% of them singletons, with 2.4% in the top ten. V dropped 0 bases and J dropped 5 bases, with 24 bases sitting between them. Germline CDR1 and CDR2: SGHNT and YYREEE (reference sequence). This CDR3 has 19 residues.

This rearrangement joins TRBV5-4 to TRBJ2-1; a weak D match, TRBD2 (6 bases). Source material: PBMCs or T cells enriched from blood (not recorded which). This TCR was recovered from a woman aged 18 to 35 who had recovered from COVID-19. CDR3 nucleotides: TGTGCCAGCAGCTTGGGACTCCGACGACTAGTTTCCACTCACAATGAGCAGTTCTTC. Its protein is CASSLGLRRLVSTHNEQFF.